The entry that follows covers one TCR beta chain sequence. Its antigen remains unknown. 60 Vbeta and 13 Jbeta primers were used in PCR. Original methodology: In a later analysis, the count reached 76 million or so unique TCR beta chains, with 9 million to 11 million shared. The method was immunoSEQ multiplex PCR; TCRdb's version includes in-frame clones alone and lacks a portion of them. V, J and clone size are taken as reported in that table, and D and trimming were inferred from the DNA itself. The table has tens of thousands of clones, approximately 72% seen once; the top ten hold 3.3%. This entry is derived from a study of cytomegalovirus exposure and HLA in healthy donors. General study results and limits: A missense variant in DCLRE1C was later tied to TCR beta V- and J-gene trimming. Some public TCRs appeared in many individuals, while most sequences were rare.

Germline values: CDR1 MNHEY, CDR2 SMNVEV (reference sequence). The CDR3 is 14 amino acids. V was trimmed by 8 bases and J by 3 bases, leaving 17 bases between them. Sequencing was carried out using PBMCs. J is TRBJ2-7 and V is TRBV27; no definite D call. The source of this sequence is a woman aged 40-49 years in good health and CMV-seronegative. CDR3 protein: CASGHVGFFYEQYF. CDR3 in DNA: TGTGCCAGCGGTCATGTCGGGTTTTTCTACGAGCAGTACTTC.